The source of this TCR beta chain is a study of blood T cell repertoires in COVID-19. Study context: Some COVID-19 samples were acute and others convalescent; all came from the United States, Italy and Spain. T cells, B-cell-depleted T cells, or PBMCs supplied cDNA or gDNA.

Original processing methods: Amplification of reference gene primers provided the estimated nucleated cell counts. Sequencing used immunoSEQ multiplex PCR; TCRdb keeps in-frame clones, though not all of them. D and trimming were read from the DNA, whereas the V and J calls and clone size are those reported in that table. The data show about 440,000 clones, with around 89% seen just once and about 4.3% held by the top ten. The receptor was derived from a woman aged 25 to 39 with acute or convalescent COVID-19. The source material was peripheral blood.

CDR3 protein: CASRPGPQYNEQFF. The CDR3, as DNA: TGTGCCAGCAGGCCAGGGCCCCAGTACAATGAGCAGTTCTTC. This rearrangement joins TRBV11-2 to TRBJ2-1; tentatively, D is TRBD1 (5 bases). The length of the CDR3 is 14 residues. Trimming removed 6 bases from V and 4 bases from J, with 13 bases in between. CDR1 and CDR2 (germline): SGHAT, FQNNGV.